This T cell receptor beta chain was sequenced in a study of cytomegalovirus exposure and HLA in healthy donors. Primers: 60 Vbeta forward and 13 Jbeta reverse. The repertoire was sequenced with immunoSEQ multiplex PCR; TCRdb's copy has only in-frame clones and lacks some. There are 300,000 or so clones in the sample; just under 85% occur only once, and about 2% lies in the top ten. With respect to this clone: Its antigen is currently unknown.

CDR3 length: 15 amino acids. The V end was cut by 0 bases, the J end by 6 bases, with 14 bases between. Germline CDR1 SEHNR, CDR2 FQNEAQ (reference sequence). Broader study findings: A classifier reportedly called cytomegalovirus status with high sensitivity and specificity. Several of the most significant clusters appeared linked to common viral pathogens, based on a later analysis. A later analysis found most CMV-associated TCR beta chains apparently HLA-restricted. It has been reported that TCR beta sequences accurately predicted the HLA-A and HLA-B alleles of most subjects.

The chain uses TRBV7-9 and TRBJ1-2; D remains unclear. The sample taken for sequencing was PBMCs. This TCR derives from a woman in her 40s in good health and CMV-seropositive. CDR3 coding DNA: TGTGCCAGCAGCTTAGCGCCGGCTGCGACTAATGGCTACACCTTC. Its translation: CASSLAPAATNGYTF.